This entry concerns a single T cell receptor beta chain. Its antigen is undetermined. The germline gives CDR1 LGHDT, CDR2 YNNKEL (reference sequence). After removal of 0 bases from V and 2 bases from J, the junction contained 8 bases not matched to a gene. This CDR3 spans 17 amino acids. Individual cDNA molecules had unique molecular identifiers attached to them by the library. TCRdb analysed the RACE reads with MiXCR anew, one entry per CDR3 protein. There are about 47,000 distinct CDR3 sequences in the sample; 4.4% occur only once, and roughly 5.8% lies in the top ten. These data come from a study of human T cells and chemical hapten exposure. The study's findings and limits: TCRs at high frequency, those above 1 in 1000, did not change with DPC sensitization.

The time point was: healthy volunteer bleed at 2 weeks. The template was total RNA from unfractionated whole blood. The sequenced sample consisted of whole blood. The chain links TRBV3-1 to TRBJ2-7; TRBD2 agrees at 9 bases. The TCR was taken from a human donor in good health. Some clones in this sample may be carry-over from other donors' samples. CDR3 bases: TGTGCCAGCAGCCAAGAACGGGTAGCGGGGGACCCCTACGAGCAGTACTTC. It codes for CASSQERVAGDPYEQYF.